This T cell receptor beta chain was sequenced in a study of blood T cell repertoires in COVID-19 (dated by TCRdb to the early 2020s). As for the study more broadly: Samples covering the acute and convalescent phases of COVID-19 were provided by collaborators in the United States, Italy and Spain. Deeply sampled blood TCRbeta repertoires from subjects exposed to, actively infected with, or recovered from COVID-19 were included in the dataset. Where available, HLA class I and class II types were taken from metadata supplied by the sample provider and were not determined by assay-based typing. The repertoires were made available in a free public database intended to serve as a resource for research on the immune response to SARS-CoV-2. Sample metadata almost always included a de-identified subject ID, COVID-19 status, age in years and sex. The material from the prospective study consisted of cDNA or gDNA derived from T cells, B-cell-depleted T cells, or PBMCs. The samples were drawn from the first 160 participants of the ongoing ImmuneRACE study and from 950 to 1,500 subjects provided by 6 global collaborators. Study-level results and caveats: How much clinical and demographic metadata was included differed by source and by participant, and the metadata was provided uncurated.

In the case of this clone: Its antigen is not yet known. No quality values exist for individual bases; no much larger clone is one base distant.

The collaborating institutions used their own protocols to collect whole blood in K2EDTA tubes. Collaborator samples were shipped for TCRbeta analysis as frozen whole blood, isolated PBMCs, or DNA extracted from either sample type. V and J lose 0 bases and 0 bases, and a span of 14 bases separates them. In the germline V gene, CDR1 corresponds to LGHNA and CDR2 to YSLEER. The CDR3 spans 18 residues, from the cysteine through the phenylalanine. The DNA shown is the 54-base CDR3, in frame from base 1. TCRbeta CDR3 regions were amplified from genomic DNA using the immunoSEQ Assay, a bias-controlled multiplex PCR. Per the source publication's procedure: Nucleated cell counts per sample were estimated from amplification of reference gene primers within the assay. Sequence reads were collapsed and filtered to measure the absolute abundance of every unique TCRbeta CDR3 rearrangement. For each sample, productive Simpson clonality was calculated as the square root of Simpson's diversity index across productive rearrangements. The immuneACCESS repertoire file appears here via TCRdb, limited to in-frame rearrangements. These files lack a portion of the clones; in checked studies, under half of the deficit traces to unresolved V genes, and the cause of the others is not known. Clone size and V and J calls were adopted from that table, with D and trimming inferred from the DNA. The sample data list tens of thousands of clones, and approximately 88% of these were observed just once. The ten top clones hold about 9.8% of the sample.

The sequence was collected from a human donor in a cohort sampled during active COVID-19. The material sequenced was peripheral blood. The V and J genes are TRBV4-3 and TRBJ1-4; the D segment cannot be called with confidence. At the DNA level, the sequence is TGCGCCAGCAGCCAAGATCGCGGTAGCCTTGCAACTAATGAAAAACTGTTTTTT. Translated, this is CASSQDRGSLATNEKLFF.